The 9 T cell receptor beta chains below were found in one sample sequenced in a study of regulatory T cells in long-lasting Graves disease. Relying on iRepertoire HTBI primers and Arm-PCR of CDR3 regions, the team built TCR beta libraries. TCRdb independently ran MiXCR on the multiplex PCR reads; one entry per CDR3 protein. The table shows a few hundred thousand distinct CDR3 sequences, with roughly a fifth occurring only once. Time point indicated: persistent/refractory GD, antithyroid drugs over 5 years with positive TRAb. PBMC-extracted RNA yielded the TCR library. Sequenced here: peripheral blood mononuclear cells (PBMCs), sampled when the disease was refractory, from a patient treated with antithyroid drugs. These receptors were collected from a female donor with Graves disease.

Many counts were recorded for this clonotype. The chain links TRBV7-3 to TRBJ1-1; 7 nucleotides align to TRBD1. CDR1 and CDR2 (germline): SGHTA, FQGTGA. The CDR3 loop spans 12 amino acids. Trimming at V came to 5 bases and at J to 11 bases, leaving 8 bases not matched to a gene. This chain's CDR3 is CASSQGDSVAFF. The CDR3 coding sequence is TGTGCCAGCAGCCAAGGGGACAGTGTTGCTTTCTTT.

The table lists this clonotype with many counts. The chain carries TRBV5-1 and TRBJ1-6; D is uncertain. Trimming shortened V by 3 bases and J by 8 bases, and 12 bases separated the two germline ends. Per the germline V gene, CDR1 is SGHRS and CDR2 is YFSETQ. The CDR3 covers 14 residues. CDR3 bases: TGCGCCAGCAGCTGGGGTCGCACCGATTCACCCCTCCACTTT. This gives the protein CASSWGRTDSPLHF.

The sample holds a few counts of this clonotype. The chain links TRBV5-1 to TRBJ2-1; 10 bases fit TRBD2. The CDR3 totals 13 residues. V lost 2 bases and J lost 8; bases outside the gene matches: 1. Germline-derived CDR1 and CDR2 are SGHRS and YFSETQ. The DNA of the CDR3 is TGCGCCAGCAGCTTAGCGGGAGGGCATGAGCAGTTCTTC. Translated: CASSLAGGHEQFF.

The sample holds many counts of this clonotype. This chain connects TRBV28 to TRBJ2-7; D perhaps matches TRBD1 (6 bases). The length of the CDR3 is 11 residues. From germline, CDR1 is MDHEN and CDR2 SYDVKM. Trimming took off 7 bases at V and 6 bases at J, with 10 bases between the two ends. The CDR3 DNA reads as TGTGCCAGCATCCAGGGGTTCGAGCAGTACTTC. This gives the protein CASIQGFEQYF. The full variable domain, completed using reference TRBV28 and TRBJ2-7, is DVKVTQSSRYLVKRTGEKVFLECVQDMDHENMFWYRQDPGLGLRLIYFSYDVKMKEKGDIPEGYSVSREKKERFSLILESASTNQTSMYLCASIQGFEQYFGPGTRLTVT.

This chain joins TRBV9 and TRBJ1-2; a possible D gene is TRBD1 (5 bases). V shed 3 bases and J shed 4 bases, with 16 bases lying between them. This CDR3 region has 15 residues. Germline V gene sequence: CDR1 SGDLS, CDR2 YYNGEE. CDR3 sequence (DNA): TGTGCCAGCAGCGGGGGGATAACCGGAGGCTATGGCTACACCTTC. Translated, it gives CASSGGITGGYGYTF.

In this sample, this clonotype turned up a few times. The chain couples TRBV20-1 to TRBJ2-7; D unclear. Germline assignment: CDR1 DFQATT and CDR2 SNEGSKA (reference sequence). V was cut by 0 bases and J by 5 bases, with 8 bases left in between. This CDR3 has 12 residues. The CDR3 sequence: CSARDLGNEQYF. The CDR3 nucleotides are TGCAGTGCTAGAGATCTGGGCAACGAGCAGTACTTC.

This clonotype was detected many times. The genes are TRBV28 and TRBJ2-2, with 7 bases aligning to TRBD2. The germline V gene has CDR1 MDHEN and CDR2 SYDVKM. This CDR3 comprises 16 residues. V trimming: 6 bases; J trimming: 1 base; junction bases outside the gene matches: 8. For the CDR3, the DNA is TGTGCCAGCAGCCCGCTAGCGGAGGGGAACACCGGGGAGCTGTTTTTT. Its translation: CASSPLAEGNTGELFF.

Many counts were recorded for this clonotype. The chain recombines TRBV6-1 with TRBJ1-2, with 7 bases fitting TRBD1. The germline V gene has CDR1 MNHNS and CDR2 SASEGT. Trimming removed 6 bases from V and 0 bases from J; junction bases left unmatched: 7. The CDR3 spans 15 residues. CDR3 nucleotides: TGTGCCAGCAGCGCCGCAGGGGGAGCTAACTATGGCTACACCTTC. Protein product: CASSAAGGANYGYTF.

This clonotype has ten or more counts. The chain carries TRBV28 and TRBJ1-4; tentatively, D is TRBD1 (6 bases). The germline gives CDR1 MDHEN, CDR2 SYDVKM. V was trimmed by 7 bases and J by 4 bases, leaving 19 bases between them. This CDR3 comprises 16 residues. The CDR3 protein is CASTDPGGRGNEKLFF. CDR3 DNA: TGTGCCAGCACCGACCCCGGGGGGCGCGGTAATGAAAAACTGTTTTTT.